Each of the 11 T cell receptor beta chains below was sequenced from the same sample in a study of T cell changes during pregnancy in multiple sclerosis. The assay was immunoSEQ multiplex PCR, and TCRdb's table has in-frame clones only and misses some. This table holds about 53,000 clones, roughly 91% found once. Here the sequenced sample was CD4+ T cells from peripheral blood mononuclear cells, taken in the third trimester of pregnancy. All receptors come from a female donor with multiple sclerosis, enrolled in a pregnancy study.

This clone was observed once. The identical CDR3 is also encoded by other nucleotide sequences in the sample. This chain joins TRBV29-1 and TRBJ2-3, with 9 bases that match TRBD1. V was pared by 4 bases and J by 2 bases, with 4 bases of the junction left unmatched. The CDR3 length is 14 residues. Germline V gene sequence: CDR1 SQVTM, CDR2 ANQGSEA. The CDR3 loop is CSVAGTGITDTQYF. CDR3 coding DNA: TGCAGCGTTGCCGGGACAGGGATCACAGATACGCAGTATTTT.

The V and J genes are TRBV7-9 and TRBJ2-5; D not certain. The CDR3 spans 14 residues. Germline CDR1 and CDR2: SEHNR and FQNEAQ (reference sequence). With 2 bases removed from V and 5 bases from J, the gap between germline ends came to 12 bases. CDR3 bases: TGTGCCAGCAGCTTATATACCGAGTTGGAGACCCAGTACTTC. It encodes CASSLYTELETQYF.

The rearrangement joins TRBV19 to TRBJ2-7, with D possibly matching TRBD1 (5 bases). The ends were cut back, 1 base at V and 1 base at J, with 11 bases in the middle. CDR1 is LNHDA, CDR2 SQIVND, per germline (reference sequence). CDR3 length equals 15 residues. The CDR3 DNA is TGTGCCAGTAGTATAGGACAGCCGACTTCCTACGAGCAGTACTTC. This sequence encodes CASSIGQPTSYEQYF.

The chain links TRBV5-4 to TRBJ2-5; D possibly corresponds to TRBD2 (7 bases). This CDR3 has 13 amino acids. V was cut by 7 bases and J by 5 bases, with 15 bases left in between. Germline V gene sequence: CDR1 SGHNT, CDR2 YYREEE (reference sequence). In DNA form, the CDR3 reads TGTGCCAGCGGGGGCGGGGGTATTGAGACCCAGTACTTC. Translated: CASGGGGIETQYF.

The chain couples TRBV6-1 to TRBJ2-7, with a weak D call TRBD2 (5 bases). Germline CDR1 is MNHNS and CDR2 is SASEGT. This CDR3 has 15 amino acids. V was pared by 1 base and J by 4 bases, with 14 bases between. As DNA, the CDR3 is TGTGCCAGCAGTGAAGACCCTAGCAGGAGTTACGAGCAGTACTTC. Residues: CASSEDPSRSYEQYF.

The chain recombines TRBV19 with TRBJ2-5, with D perhaps TRBD2 (5 bases). V was shortened by 0 bases and J by 5 bases, with 13 bases between the two germline ends. Germline CDR1 and CDR2: LNHDA and SQIVND (reference sequence). This CDR3 has 15 residues. CDR3 sequence reads: CASSIDPARAETQYF. CDR3 bases: TGTGCCAGTAGTATAGATCCGGCGAGGGCGGAGACCCAGTACTTC.

The chain uses TRBV6-1 and TRBJ2-1, with a weak D call TRBD2 (6 bases). The CDR3 length is 15 residues. Deletions cut 4 bases from V and 2 bases from J, with 12 bases between. Germline CDR1 and CDR2: MNHNS and SASEGT. The CDR3 sequence: CASSGGLLPYNEQFF. As DNA, the CDR3 is TGTGCCAGCAGTGGGGGACTTCTCCCCTACAATGAGCAGTTCTTC.

This chain joins TRBV5-4 and TRBJ2-3; 7 nucleotides line up with TRBD1. V dropped 4 bases and J dropped 5; count of bases not matched to a gene: 1. Per germline, CDR1 SGHNT and CDR2 YYREEE (reference sequence). CDR3 size: 12 residues. The CDR3 DNA reads as TGTGCCAGCAGCCCAGGGGGAGATACGCAGTATTTT. Its translation is CASSPGGDTQYF.

The chain couples TRBV7-9 to TRBJ2-3; 8 nucleotides match TRBD2. The V segment lost 4 bases and the J segment 0 bases; nucleotides outside the gene matches: 12. Germline loops: CDR1 SEHNR, CDR2 FQNEAQ (reference sequence). The CDR3 spans 18 residues. In nucleotides, the CDR3 is TGTGCCAGCAGCTCCCTAGCCTTACCGGGGGGGAGCACAGATACGCAGTATTTT. Translated, it gives CASSSLALPGGSTDTQYF.

The chain carries TRBV5-4 and TRBJ2-5; 7 positions agree with TRBD2. The germline V gene encodes CDR1 SGHNT and CDR2 YYREEE (reference sequence). J lost 1 base, V lost 1 base, and 7 bases had no gene match. The CDR3 contains 16 residues. CDR3 bases: TGTGCCAGCAGCTTGAGGGCGGGGGTATTCCAAGAGACCCAGTACTTC. Translation: CASSLRAGVFQETQYF.

The V and J genes are TRBV6-6 and TRBJ2-1; 7 bases are a match to TRBD1. The germline CDR1 and CDR2 sequences are MNHNY and SVGAGI (reference sequence). The CDR3 has 11 residues. J lost 12 bases, V lost 5 bases, and 4 bases had no gene match. The CDR3 DNA reads as TGTGCCAGCAGTCGACAGGGTGGGCAGTTCTTC. This encodes CASSRQGGQFF.